This T cell receptor beta chain emerged from a study of blood T cell repertoires in COVID-19. Study-level background: PBMCs, B-cell-depleted T cells, or T cells provided the cDNA or gDNA that made up the material.

Germline V gene lookup returns CDR1 SEHNR and CDR2 FQNEAQ (reference sequence). With V trimmed by 5 bases and J by 0 bases, 10 bases remained unmatched. The CDR3 is 17 residues long. In the original workflow: It was from reference gene primer amplification that nucleated cell counts were estimated. Sequencing was performed with immunoSEQ multiplex PCR; in TCRdb, only in-frame clones are kept and a portion is missing. That table gives V, J and clone size, and the DNA gave D and trimming. The data contain around 160,000 clones, roughly 93% of them singletons. The TCR was taken from a man aged 18 to 30 with acute or convalescent COVID-19. Input material: peripheral blood. This chain uses TRBV7-9 with TRBJ2-7; 10 bases align to TRBD1. CDR3 coding DNA: TGTGCCAGCAGCCCCTACTCGACAGGGGGCTTCTCCTACGAGCAGTACTTC. Residues: CASSPYSTGGFSYEQYF.